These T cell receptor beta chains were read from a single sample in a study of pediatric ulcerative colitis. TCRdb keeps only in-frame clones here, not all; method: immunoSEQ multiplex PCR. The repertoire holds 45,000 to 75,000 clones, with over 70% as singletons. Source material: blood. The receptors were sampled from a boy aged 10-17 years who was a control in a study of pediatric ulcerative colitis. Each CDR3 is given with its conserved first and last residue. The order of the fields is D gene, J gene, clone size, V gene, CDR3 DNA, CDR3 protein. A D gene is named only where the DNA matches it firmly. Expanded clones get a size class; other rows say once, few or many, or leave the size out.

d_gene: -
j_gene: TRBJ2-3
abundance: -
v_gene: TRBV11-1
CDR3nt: TGTGCCAGCAGCTTAGGGGGGGGCTTAAGCACAGATACGCAGTATTTT
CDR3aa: CASSLGGGLSTDTQYF

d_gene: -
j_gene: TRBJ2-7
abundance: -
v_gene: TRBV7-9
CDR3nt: TGTGCCAGCAGCTTACCAGGGAATTACTACGAGCAGTACTTC
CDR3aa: CASSLPGNYYEQYF

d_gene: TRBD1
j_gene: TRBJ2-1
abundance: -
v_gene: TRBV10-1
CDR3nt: TGCGCCAGCAGTGAGCCCACGACAGGGTACAATGAGCAGTTCTTC
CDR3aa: CASSEPTTGYNEQFF

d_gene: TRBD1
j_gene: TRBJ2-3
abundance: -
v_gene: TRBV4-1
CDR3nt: TGCGCCAGCAGCCTCACAGGGGTCGGGACAGATACGCAGTATTTT
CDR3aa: CASSLTGVGTDTQYF

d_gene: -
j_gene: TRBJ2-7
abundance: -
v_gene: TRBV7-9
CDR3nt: TGTGCCAGCAGCCTTGAACGGGAGAGGAGCGAGCAGTACTTC
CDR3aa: CASSLERERSEQYF

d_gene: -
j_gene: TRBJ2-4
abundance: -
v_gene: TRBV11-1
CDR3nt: TGTGCCAGCAGCGCCCATGGGGGAATTGCCAAAAACATTCAGTACTTC
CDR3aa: CASSAHGGIAKNIQYF

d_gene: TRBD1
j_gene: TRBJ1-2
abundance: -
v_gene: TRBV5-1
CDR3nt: TGCGCCAGCAGCTTGGCCCTAGGGACAGAGCCTAACTATGGCTACACCTTC
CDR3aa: CASSLALGTEPNYGYTF

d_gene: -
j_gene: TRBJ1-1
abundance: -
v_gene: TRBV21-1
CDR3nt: TGTGCCAGCAGCAAAAAACTCGACAGTGAACGGAACACTGAAGCTTTCTTT
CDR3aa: CASSKKLDSERNTEAFF

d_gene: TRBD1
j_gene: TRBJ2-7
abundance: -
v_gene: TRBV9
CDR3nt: TGTGCCAGCAGCGCCGGACAGGGGGTATCCTACGAGCAGTACTTC
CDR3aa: CASSAGQGVSYEQYF

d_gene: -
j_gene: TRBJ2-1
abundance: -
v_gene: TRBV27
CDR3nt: TGTGCCAGCAGTTCGGGCGGCTCCTACAATGAGCAGTTCTTC
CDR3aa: CASSSGGSYNEQFF

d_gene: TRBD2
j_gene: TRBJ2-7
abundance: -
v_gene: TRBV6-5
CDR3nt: TGTGCCTCCGGGAGGGCGGGAGAGCAGTACTTC
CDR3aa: CASGRAGEQYF

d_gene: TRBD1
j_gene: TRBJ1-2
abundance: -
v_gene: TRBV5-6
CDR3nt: TGTGCCAGCAGCTGGGACAGGGGCTATGGCTACACCTTC
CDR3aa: CASSWDRGYGYTF

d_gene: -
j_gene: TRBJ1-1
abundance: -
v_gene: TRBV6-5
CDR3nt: TGTGCCAGCAGTTACTCGTCCGTTGGTAACACTGAAGCTTTCTTT
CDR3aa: CASSYSSVGNTEAFF

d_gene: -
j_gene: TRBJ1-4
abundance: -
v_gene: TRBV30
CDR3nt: TGTGCCTGGAGTGCCCAGGGCCTCGGGGATGAAAAACTGTTTTTT
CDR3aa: CAWSAQGLGDEKLFF

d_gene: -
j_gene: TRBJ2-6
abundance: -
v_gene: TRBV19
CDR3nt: TGTGCCAGTAGTATCAAGGGGGCTGGGGCCAACGTCCTGACTTTC
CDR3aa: CASSIKGAGANVLTF

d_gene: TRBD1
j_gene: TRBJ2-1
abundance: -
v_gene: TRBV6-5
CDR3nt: TGTGCCAGCAGTACCGGGACAGGGGGCGGAAATGAGCAGTTCTTC
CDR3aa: CASSTGTGGGNEQFF

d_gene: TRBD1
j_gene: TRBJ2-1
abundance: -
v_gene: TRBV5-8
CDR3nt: TGTGCCAGCAGCCCGGTCGGGACAGGGCCCAATGAGCAGTTCTTC
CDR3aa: CASSPVGTGPNEQFF

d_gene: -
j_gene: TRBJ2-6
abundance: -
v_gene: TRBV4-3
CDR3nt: TGCGCCAGCAGCCAAAGGGGGGTTCGGGCCAACGTCCTGACTTTC
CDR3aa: CASSQRGVRANVLTF

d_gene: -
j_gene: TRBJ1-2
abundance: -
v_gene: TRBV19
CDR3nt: TGTGCCAGTAGTTGGGCAGGGGATAACTATGGCTACACCTTC
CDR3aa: CASSWAGDNYGYTF

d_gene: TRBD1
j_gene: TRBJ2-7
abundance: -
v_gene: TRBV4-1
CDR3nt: TGCGCCAGCAGCCAAGTATCGACAGGGGGCCGGTACGAGCAGTACTTC
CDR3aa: CASSQVSTGGRYEQYF

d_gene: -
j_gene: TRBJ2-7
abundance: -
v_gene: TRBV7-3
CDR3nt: TGTGCCAGCAGCTTAGGACAGCACTACGAGCAGTACTTC
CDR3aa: CASSLGQHYEQYF

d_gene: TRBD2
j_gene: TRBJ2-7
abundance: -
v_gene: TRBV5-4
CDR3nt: TGTGCCAGCAGCGAACTAGCGGGAGAGAAAGAGCAGTACTTC
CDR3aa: CASSELAGEKEQYF

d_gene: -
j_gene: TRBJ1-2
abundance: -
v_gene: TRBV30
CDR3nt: TGTGCCTGGAGGGTAAACTATGGCTACACCTTC
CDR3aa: CAWRVNYGYTF

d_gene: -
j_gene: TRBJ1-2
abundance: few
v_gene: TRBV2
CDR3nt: TGTGCCAGCATTCCGGCAGGGCCTCTCTATGGCTACACCTTC
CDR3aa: CASIPAGPLYGYTF

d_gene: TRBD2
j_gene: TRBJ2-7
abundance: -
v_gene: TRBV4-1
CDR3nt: TGCGCCAGCAGCGAAACTAGCGGGAGAAGCTACGAGCAGTACTTC
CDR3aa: CASSETSGRSYEQYF

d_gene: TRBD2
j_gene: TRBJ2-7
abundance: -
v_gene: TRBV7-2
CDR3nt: TGTGCCAGCAGCCTAGACGGGGGGGCCGTCACCTACGAGCAGTACTTC
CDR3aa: CASSLDGGAVTYEQYF

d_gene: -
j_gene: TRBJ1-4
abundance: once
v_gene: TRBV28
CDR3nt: TGTGCCAGCTGGGCCCCGTCGGGCCTTAATGAAAAACTGTTTTTT
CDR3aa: CASWAPSGLNEKLFF

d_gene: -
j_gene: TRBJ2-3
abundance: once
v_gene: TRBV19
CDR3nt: TGTGCCAGTAGTTCCCGGGGAGTTCGCACAGATACGCAGTATTTT
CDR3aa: CASSSRGVRTDTQYF

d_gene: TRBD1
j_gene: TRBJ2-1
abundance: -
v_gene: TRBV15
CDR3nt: TGTGCCACCAGCGGCCTTCTGGACAGGGGATACAATGAGCAGTTCTTC
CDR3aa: CATSGLLDRGYNEQFF

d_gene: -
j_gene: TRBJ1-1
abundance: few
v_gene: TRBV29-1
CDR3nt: TGCAGCGTTGCCAAGCACACTGAAGCTTTCTTT
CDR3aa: CSVAKHTEAFF

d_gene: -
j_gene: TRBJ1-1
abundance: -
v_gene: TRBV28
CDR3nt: TGTGCCAGCAGTTTACCCGTTTTGAACACTGAAGCTTTCTTT
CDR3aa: CASSLPVLNTEAFF

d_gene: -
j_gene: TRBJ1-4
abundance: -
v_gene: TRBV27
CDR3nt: TGTGCCAGCAGTTTACAGGGTTATGAAAAACTGTTTTTT
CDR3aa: CASSLQGYEKLFF

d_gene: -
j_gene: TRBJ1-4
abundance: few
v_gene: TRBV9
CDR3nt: TGTGCCAGCAGCTCCGGGAACGAAAAACTGTTTTTT
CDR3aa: CASSSGNEKLFF

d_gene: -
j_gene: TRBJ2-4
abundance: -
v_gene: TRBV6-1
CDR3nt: TGTGCCAGCAGCGTAACGACAGGGGAGGGAGACATTCAGTACTTC
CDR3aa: CASSVTTGEGDIQYF

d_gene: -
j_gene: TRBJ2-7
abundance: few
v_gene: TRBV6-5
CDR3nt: TGTGCCAGCAGTTACTCTGACGGACCCTCCTACGAGCAGTACTTC
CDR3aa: CASSYSDGPSYEQYF

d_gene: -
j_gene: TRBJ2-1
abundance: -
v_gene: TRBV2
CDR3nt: TGTGCCAGCAGTGACCACCCAATCTACAATGAGCAGTTCTTC
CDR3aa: CASSDHPIYNEQFF

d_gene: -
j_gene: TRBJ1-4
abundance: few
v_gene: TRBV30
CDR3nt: TGTGCCTGGAGTGTACTTGGGGCTGAAAAACTGTTTTTT
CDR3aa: CAWSVLGAEKLFF

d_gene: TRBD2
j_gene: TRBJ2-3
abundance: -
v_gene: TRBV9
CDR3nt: TGTGCCAGCAGCCCAGGAGGGGAGGGGTGGGGAACAGATACGCAGTATTTT
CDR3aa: CASSPGGEGWGTDTQYF

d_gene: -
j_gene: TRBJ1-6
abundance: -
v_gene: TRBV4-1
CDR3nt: TGCGCCAGCAGCCTACCAAATTCACCCCTCCACTTT
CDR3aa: CASSLPNSPLHF

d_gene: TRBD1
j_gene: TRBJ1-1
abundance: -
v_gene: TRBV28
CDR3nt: TGTGCCAGCAGTTCATACCCCGGGACAGGGCAAAACACTGAAGCTTTCTTT
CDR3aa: CASSSYPGTGQNTEAFF

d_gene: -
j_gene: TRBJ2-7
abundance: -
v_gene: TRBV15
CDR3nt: TGTGCCACCAGCAAACTTACAGGGCTGGGGAATTACGAGCAGTACTTC
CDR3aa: CATSKLTGLGNYEQYF

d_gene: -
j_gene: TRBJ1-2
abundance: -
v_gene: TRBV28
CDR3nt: TGTGCCAGCAGTTTCCAGGGGTTCGGCTACACCTTC
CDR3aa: CASSFQGFGYTF

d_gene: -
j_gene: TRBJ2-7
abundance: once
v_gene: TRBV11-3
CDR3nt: TGTGCCAGCAGCTTAGATGGGGGCAACTGGCAAGAGCAGTACTTC
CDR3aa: CASSLDGGNWQEQYF

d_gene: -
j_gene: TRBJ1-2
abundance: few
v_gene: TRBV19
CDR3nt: TGTGCCAGTAGTATCGCAGGGATGGTAGATGGCTACACCTTC
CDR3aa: CASSIAGMVDGYTF

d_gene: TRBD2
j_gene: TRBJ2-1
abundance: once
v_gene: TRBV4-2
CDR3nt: TGTGCCAGCAGCCCTTACGTAGCGGGAGAAGACGATGAGCAGTTCTTC
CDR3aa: CASSPYVAGEDDEQFF

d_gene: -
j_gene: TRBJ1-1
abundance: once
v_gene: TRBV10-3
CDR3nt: TGTGCCGTTAAGTCGGGGGTTGAAGCTTTCTTT
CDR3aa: CAVKSGVEAFF